This TCR beta chain was captured in a study of blood T cells in healthy people across ages. Regarding the study as a whole: Observed TCR beta diversity per million T cells went down as age went up. This fall followed a roughly linear course with age. Unsorted PBMCs ruled out conclusive naive versus antigen-experienced comparison.

On this clonotype: As yet, its antigen is unknown.

Between the trimmed V and J ends, which lost 6 bases and 6 bases, there was a span of 18 bases. Germline V lookup: CDR1 MNHEY, CDR2 SVGEGT. This CDR3 has 15 amino acids. Then a second PCR, running about 6 to 12 cycles, was carried out with a sample-barcoded 5' primer and a J-beta primer mix. Each CDR3 protein gets one entry after TCRdb re-called the 5' RACE reads with MiXCR. The data contain 1.5 million to 2 million distinct CDR3 sequences, about 39% of them singletons. The receptor was derived from a human donor in good health. Sequenced input: blood. V and J are TRBV6-2 or TRBV6-3 and TRBJ1-5; the D gene is possibly TRBD1 (6 bases). CDR3 nucleotides: TGTGCCAGCAGCCAAAGCAGCAGGGGACTTCAGCCCCAGCATTTT. Amino acids: CASSQSSRGLQPQHF.